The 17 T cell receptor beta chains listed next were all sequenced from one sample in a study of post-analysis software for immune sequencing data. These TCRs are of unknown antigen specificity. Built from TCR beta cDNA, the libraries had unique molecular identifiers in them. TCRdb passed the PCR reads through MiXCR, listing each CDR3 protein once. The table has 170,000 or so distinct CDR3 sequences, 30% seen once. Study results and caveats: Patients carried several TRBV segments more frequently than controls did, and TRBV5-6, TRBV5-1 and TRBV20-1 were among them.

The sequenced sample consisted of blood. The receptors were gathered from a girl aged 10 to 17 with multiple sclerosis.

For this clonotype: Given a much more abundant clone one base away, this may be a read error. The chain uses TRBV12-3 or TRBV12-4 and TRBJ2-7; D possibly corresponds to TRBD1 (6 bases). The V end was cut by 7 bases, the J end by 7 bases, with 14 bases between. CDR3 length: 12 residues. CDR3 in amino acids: CASNRRGGEQYF. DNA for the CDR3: TGTGCCAGCAACCGCAGGGGTGGTGAGCAGTACTTC.

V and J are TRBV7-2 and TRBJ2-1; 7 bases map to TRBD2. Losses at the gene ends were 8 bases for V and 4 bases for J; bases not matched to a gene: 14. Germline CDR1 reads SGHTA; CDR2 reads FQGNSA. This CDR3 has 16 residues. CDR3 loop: CASREEATSLYNEQFF. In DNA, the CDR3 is TGTGCCAGCCGTGAAGAAGCGACTAGCCTTTACAATGAGCAGTTCTTC.

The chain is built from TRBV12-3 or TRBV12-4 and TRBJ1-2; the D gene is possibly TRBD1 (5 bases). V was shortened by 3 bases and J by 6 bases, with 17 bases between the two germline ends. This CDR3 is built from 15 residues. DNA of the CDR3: TGTGCCAGCAGTTTCAGGCAACAGGTGGCAAATGGCTACACCTTC. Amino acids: CASSFRQQVANGYTF.

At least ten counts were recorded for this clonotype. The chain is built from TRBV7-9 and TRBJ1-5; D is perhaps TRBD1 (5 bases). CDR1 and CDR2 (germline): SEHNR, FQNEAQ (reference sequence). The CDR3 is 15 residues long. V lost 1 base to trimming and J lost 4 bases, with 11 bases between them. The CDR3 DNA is TGTGCCAGCAGCTTAGGAATGCAGGGAAATCAGCCCCAGCATTTT. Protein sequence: CASSLGMQGNQPQHF.

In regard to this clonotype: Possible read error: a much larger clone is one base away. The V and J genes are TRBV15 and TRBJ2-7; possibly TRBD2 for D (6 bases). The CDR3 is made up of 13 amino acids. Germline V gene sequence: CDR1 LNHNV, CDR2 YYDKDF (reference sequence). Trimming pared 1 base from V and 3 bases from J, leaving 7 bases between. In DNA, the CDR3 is TGTGCCACCAGCAGAGGAGCGGGCTACGAGCAGTACTTC. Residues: CATSRGAGYEQYF.

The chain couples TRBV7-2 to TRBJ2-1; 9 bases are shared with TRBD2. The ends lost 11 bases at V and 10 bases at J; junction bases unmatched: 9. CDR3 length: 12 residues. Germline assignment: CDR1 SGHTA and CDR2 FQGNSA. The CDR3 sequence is CAGGTSSYEQFF. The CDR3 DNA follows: TGTGCCGGGGGGACTAGCTCCTACGAGCAGTTCTTC. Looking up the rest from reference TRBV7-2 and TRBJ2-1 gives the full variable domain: GAGVSQSPSNKVTEKGKDVELRCDPISGHTALYWYRQSLGQGLEFLIYFQGNSAPDKSGLPSDRFSAERTGGSVSTLTIQRTQQEDSAVYLCAGGTSSYEQFFGPGTRLTVL.

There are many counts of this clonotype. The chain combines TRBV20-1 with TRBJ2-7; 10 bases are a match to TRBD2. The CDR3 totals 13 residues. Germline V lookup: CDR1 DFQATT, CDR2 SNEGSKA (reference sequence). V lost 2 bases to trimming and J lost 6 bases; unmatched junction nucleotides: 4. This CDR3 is CSARSWTSGEQYF. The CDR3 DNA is TGCAGTGCTAGAAGTTGGACTAGCGGCGAGCAGTACTTC.

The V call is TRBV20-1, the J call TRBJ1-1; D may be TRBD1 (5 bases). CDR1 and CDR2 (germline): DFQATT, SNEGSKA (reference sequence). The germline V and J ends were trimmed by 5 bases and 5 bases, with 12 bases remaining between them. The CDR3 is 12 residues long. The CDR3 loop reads CSAAGSKTEAFF. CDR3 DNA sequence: TGCAGTGCTGCAGGGAGTAAGACTGAAGCTTTCTTT.

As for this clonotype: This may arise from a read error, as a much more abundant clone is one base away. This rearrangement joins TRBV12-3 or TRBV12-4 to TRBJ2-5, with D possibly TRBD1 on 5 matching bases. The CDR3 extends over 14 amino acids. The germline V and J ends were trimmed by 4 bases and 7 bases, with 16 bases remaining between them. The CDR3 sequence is CASSSQLDTGTQYF. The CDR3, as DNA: TGTGCCAGCAGTTCCCAGTTGGACACGGGGACCCAGTACTTC.

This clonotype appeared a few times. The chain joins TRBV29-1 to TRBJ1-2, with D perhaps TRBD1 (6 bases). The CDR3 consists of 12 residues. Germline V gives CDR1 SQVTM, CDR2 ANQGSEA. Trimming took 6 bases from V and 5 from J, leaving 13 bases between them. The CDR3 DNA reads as TGCAGCGTCGGACAGCCAAGTTATGGCTACACCTTC. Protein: CSVGQPSYGYTF.

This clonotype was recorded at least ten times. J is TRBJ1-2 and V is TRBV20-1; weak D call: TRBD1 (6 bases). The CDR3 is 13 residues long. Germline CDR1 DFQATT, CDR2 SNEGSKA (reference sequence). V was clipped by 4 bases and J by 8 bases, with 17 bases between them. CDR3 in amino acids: CSATPPQGVGYTF. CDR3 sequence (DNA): TGCAGTGCTACCCCACCACAGGGAGTGGGCTACACCTTC.

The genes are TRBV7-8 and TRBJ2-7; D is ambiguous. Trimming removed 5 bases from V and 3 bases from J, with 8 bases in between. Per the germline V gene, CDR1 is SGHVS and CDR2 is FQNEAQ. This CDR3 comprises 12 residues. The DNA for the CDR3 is TGTGCCAGCAGCCCCACCATCTACGAGCAGTACTTC. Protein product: CASSPTIYEQYF.

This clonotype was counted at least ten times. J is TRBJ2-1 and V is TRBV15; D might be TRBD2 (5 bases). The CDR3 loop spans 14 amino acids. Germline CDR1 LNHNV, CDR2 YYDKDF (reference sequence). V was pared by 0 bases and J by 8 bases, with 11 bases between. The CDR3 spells CATSRDSGNYEQFF. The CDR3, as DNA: TGTGCCACCAGCAGAGATTCCGGGAATTATGAGCAGTTCTTC.

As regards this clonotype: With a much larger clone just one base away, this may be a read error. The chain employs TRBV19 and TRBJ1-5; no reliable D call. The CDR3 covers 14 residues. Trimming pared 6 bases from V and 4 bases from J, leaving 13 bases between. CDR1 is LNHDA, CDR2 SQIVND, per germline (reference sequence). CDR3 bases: TGTGCCAGTAGCCCGGTCCTTCGGAATCAGCCCCAGCATTTT. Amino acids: CASSPVLRNQPQHF.

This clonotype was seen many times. The CDR3 DNA reads as TGTGCCAGCAGCCAGGGGCTAGCGGGCCGCAATGAGCAGTTCTTC. It translates to CASSQGLAGRNEQFF. The V call is TRBV7-3, the J call TRBJ2-1, with 8 bases lining up with TRBD2. Germline lookup yields CDR1 SGHTA and CDR2 FQGTGA. Trimming cost V 5 bases and J 6 bases; bases outside gene matches: 9. The CDR3 covers 15 residues.

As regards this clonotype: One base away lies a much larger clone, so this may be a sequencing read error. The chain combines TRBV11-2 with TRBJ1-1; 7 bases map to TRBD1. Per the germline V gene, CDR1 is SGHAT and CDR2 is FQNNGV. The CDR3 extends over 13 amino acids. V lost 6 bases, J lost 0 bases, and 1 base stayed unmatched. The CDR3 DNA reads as TGTGCCAGCAGGGGGACAGTGAACACTGAAGCTTTCTTT. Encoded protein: CASRGTVNTEAFF.

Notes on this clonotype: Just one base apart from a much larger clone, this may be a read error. Here the CDR3 DNA reads TGTGCCAGCAGCCCTTTTGGACAGGGACGCACAGATGCGCAGTATTTT. Its protein is CASSPFGQGRTDAQYF. V gene TRBV5-6 combines with J gene TRBJ2-3; TRBD1 aligns across 8 bases. The CDR3 is made up of 16 amino acids. CDR1 and CDR2 (germline): SGHDT, YYEEEE.